This TCR beta chain was sequenced for a study of blood T cell repertoires in COVID-19. About the study: Samples representing acute and convalescent COVID-19 were sourced from the United States, Italy and Spain.

TCRdb's copy holds only in-frame clones and misses some; the assay was immunoSEQ multiplex PCR. The data hold about 210,000 clones, with approximately 82% observed a single time. The source is a woman aged 50 to 65 with acute or convalescent COVID-19. Source material: peripheral blood.

The CDR3 bases are TGTGCCAGCAGTCGGGAGGGGGGGACTTCCGTCGGCTACGAGCAGTACTTC. Encoded protein: CASSREGGTSVGYEQYF. This rearrangement joins TRBV28 to TRBJ2-7; 8 nucleotides align to TRBD2. CDR3 length: 17 residues. V trimming: 5 bases; J trimming: 3 bases; junction bases outside the gene matches: 15. In germline, CDR1 is MDHEN, CDR2 SYDVKM.